The text below deals with one T cell receptor beta chain. The antigen is undetermined. These data come from a study of beta chain features in type 1 diabetes. Findings and limits, study-wide: The VDJ junctions of type 1 diabetes patients carried fewer insertions and more deletions. The analysis here could not establish whether HLA type shapes TCRB rearrangement.

Since all of the isolated RNA was reverse transcribed, expressed TCRB transcripts were what got sequenced. Generated by immunoSEQ multiplex PCR, the TCRdb table keeps only in-frame clones and is missing some. This table has approximately 330,000 clones, roughly 11% appearing once. This sequence originates from a woman aged 25 to 39 in good health. The specimen was naive CD4+ T cells from blood.

CDR3 residues: CAWSVHPGNNEQFF. The CDR3 DNA reads as TGTGCCTGGAGTGTACACCCAGGGAACAATGAGCAGTTCTTC. The rearrangement uses TRBV30 and TRBJ2-1; D possibly corresponds to TRBD1 (5 bases). Germline loops: CDR1 GTSNPN, CDR2 SVGIG (reference sequence). CDR3 length: 14 amino acids. The ends were cut back, 0 bases at V and 5 bases at J, with 11 bases in the middle.